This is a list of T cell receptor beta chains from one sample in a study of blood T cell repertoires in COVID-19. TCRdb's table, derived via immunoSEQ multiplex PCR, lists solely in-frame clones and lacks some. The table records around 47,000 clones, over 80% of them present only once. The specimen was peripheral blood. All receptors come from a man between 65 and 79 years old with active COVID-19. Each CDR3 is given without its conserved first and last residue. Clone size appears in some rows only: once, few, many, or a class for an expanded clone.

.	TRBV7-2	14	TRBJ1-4	ASSRPGTGAKEKLF
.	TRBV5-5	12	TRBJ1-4	ASSGGSFGEKLF
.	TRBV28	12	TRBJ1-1	ASTSGGWNTEAF
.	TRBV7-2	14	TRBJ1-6	ASSLVGVKGEPTLH
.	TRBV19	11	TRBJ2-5	ASSTTGGETQY
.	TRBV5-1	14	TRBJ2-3	ASSLGPTGGTDTQY
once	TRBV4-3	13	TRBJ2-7	ASSQTRDSTYEQY
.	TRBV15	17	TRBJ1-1	ATSRDHRDRVFLNTEAF
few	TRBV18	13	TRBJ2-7	ASSAGQLFSYEQY
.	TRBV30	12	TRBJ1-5	AWSAGQDVQPQH
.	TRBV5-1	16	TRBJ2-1	ASSLAIVRPNTYNEQF
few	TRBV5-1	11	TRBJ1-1	ASSLAGRSEAF
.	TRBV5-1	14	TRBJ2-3	ASSSLPTIGTDTQY
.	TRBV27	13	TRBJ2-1	ASSPPGRTYNEQF
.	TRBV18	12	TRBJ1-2	ASSPGGWAYGYT
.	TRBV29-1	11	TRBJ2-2	SVARENTGELF
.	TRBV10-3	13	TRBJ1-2	AISPSTEPNYGYT
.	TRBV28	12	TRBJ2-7	ASRDRDSSYEQY
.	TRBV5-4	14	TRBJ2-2	ASSLGQGRNTGELF
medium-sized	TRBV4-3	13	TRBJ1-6	ASSEHSGRYSPLH
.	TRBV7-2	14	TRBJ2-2	ASSLDTGTNTGELF
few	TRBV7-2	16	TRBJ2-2	ASSPPSGAGGIAGELF
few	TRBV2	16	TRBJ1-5	ASSWDTRTGYSNQPQH
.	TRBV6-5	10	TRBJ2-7	ASSSRTSQQY
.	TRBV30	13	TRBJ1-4	AWKGPGGNNEKLF
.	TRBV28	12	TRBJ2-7	ASSLGGSRVEQY
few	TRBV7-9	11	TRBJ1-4	ASSSAGRAKLF
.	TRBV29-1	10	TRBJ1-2	SVGDSNYGYT
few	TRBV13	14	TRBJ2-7	ASSHTPGTDTYEQY
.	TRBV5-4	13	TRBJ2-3	ASSPGGGLTDTQY
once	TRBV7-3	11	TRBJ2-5	ASSPYVWETQY
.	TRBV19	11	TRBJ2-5	ASSLGQRETQY
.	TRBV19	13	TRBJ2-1	ASSRASGGAHEQF
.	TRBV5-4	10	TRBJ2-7	ASSNRDHEQY
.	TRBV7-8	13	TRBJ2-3	ASSPGGLYTDTQY
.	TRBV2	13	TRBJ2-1	ASRGGDYTLDEQF
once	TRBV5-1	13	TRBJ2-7	ASSLGTGFSYEQY
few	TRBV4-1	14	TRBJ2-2	ASSQRAVGDTGELF
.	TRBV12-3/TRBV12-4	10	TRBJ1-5	ASRSTVQPQH
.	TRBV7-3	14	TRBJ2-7	ASSLTPPRGKDEQY
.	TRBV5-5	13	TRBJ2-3	ASSLRLTSTDTQY
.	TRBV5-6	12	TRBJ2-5	ASSLGTAKETQY
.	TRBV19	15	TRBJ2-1	ASSPLLGGGGYNEQF
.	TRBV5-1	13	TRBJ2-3	ASSSDRASTDTQY
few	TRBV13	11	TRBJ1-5	ASSWRKNQPQH
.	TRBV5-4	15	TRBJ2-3	ASSRRDSGGAKNTYY
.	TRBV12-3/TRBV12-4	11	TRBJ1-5	ASWTGPNQPQH
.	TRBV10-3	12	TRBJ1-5	AISEAGPNQPQH
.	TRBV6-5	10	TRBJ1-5	ASDRPNQPQH
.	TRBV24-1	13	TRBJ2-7	ATSDLSVFTYEQY
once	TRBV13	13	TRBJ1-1	ASSEQGQGYTEAF
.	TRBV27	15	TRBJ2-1	ASSHRLAGGPGNEQF
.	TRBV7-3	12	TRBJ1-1	ASSFGQVNTEAF
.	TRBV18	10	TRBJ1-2	ASSPGQGGYT
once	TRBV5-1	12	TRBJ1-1	ASSLNRLDTEAF